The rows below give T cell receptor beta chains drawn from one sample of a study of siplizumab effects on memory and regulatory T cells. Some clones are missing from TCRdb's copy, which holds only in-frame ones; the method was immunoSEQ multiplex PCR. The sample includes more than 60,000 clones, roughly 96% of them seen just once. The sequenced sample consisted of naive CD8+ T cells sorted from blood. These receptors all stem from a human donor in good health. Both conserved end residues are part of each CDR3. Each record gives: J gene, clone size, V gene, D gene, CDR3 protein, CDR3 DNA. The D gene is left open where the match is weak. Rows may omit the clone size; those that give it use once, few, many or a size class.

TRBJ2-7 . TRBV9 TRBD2 CASNREGGSYEQYF TGTGCCAGCAACCGGGAGGGAGGGTCCTACGAGCAGTACTTC
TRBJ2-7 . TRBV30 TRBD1 CAWRGGTGGYEQYF TGTGCCTGGAGAGGGGGGACAGGGGGCTACGAGCAGTACTTC
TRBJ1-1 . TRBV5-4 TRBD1 CASSYWSTGQGARAFF TGTGCCAGCAGCTATTGGTCGACCGGACAGGGGGCGCGGGCTTTCTTT
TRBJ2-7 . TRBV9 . CASSGGAGPSYEQYF TGTGCCAGCAGCGGAGGGGCCGGGCCCTCCTACGAGCAGTACTTC
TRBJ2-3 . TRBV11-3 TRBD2 CASSLAGGSDTQYF TGTGCCAGCAGCTTAGCGGGGGGATCAGATACGCAGTATTTT
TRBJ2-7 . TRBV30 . CAWSVSGSRDEQYF TGTGCCTGGAGTGTATCGGGATCCCGGGACGAGCAGTACTTC
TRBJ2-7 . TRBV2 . CASSDSRDISYEQYF TGTGCCAGCAGTGACTCCAGAGACATCTCCTACGAGCAGTACTTC
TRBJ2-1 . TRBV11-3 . CASSSDVAPSYNEQFF TGTGCCAGCAGCTCCGATGTGGCTCCCTCCTACAATGAGCAGTTCTTC
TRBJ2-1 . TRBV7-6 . CASSAVYNEQFF TGTGCCAGCAGCGCGGTTTACAATGAGCAGTTCTTC
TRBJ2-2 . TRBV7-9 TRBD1 CASSPGQGAGELFF TGTGCCAGCAGCCCCGGACAGGGGGCCGGGGAGCTGTTTTTT
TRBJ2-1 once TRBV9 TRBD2 CASSVTSGGLNEQFF TGTGCCAGCAGCGTGACTAGCGGGGGCCTCAATGAGCAGTTCTTC
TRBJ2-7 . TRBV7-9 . CASSSNNRLLGTYEQYF TGTGCCAGCAGCTCAAACAACCGACTCTTAGGGACCTACGAGCAGTACTTC
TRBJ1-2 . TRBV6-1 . CASSEMDGNYGYTF TGTGCCAGCAGTGAAATGGACGGAAACTATGGCTACACCTTC
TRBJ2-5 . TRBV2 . CASKGEEGETQYF TGTGCCAGCAAGGGGGAGGAGGGGGAGACCCAGTACTTC
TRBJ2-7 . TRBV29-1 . CSVEPPGPEGQYF TGCAGCGTTGAACCTCCGGGACCAGAGGGGCAGTACTTC
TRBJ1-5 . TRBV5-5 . CASSLGVGEGNQPQHF TGTGCCAGCAGCTTGGGGGTCGGTGAGGGCAATCAGCCCCAGCATTTT
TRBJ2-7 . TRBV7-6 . CASSYRQGYEQYF TGTGCCAGCAGCTACCGGCAGGGTTACGAGCAGTACTTC
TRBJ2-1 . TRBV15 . CATSSEPSHNEQFF TGTGCCACCAGCTCCGAGCCAAGTCACAATGAGCAGTTCTTC
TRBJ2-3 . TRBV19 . CASSIGLISGDTQYF TGTGCCAGTAGTATAGGTCTAATAAGCGGGGATACGCAGTATTTT
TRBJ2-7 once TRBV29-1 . CSVVEGTGDEQYF TGCAGCGTTGTGGAGGGAACAGGGGACGAGCAGTACTTC
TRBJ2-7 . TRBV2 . CASSNDDREQYF TGTGCCAGCAGTAATGATGACAGGGAGCAGTACTTC
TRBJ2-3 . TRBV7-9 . CASTVPPDTQYF TGTGCCAGCACCGTCCCCCCAGATACGCAGTATTTT
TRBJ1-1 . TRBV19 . CASSLSENTEAFF TGTGCCAGCAGTCTCTCAGAGAACACTGAAGCTTTCTTT
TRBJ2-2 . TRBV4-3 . CASSVNWAEAGELFF TGCGCCAGCAGCGTAAACTGGGCGGAGGCTGGGGAGCTGTTTTTT
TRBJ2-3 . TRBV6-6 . CASSYKAGSTDTQYF TGTGCCAGCAGTTACAAGGCGGGGAGCACAGATACGCAGTATTTT
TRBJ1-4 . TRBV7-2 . CASSLGGDWGKLFF TGTGCCAGCAGCTTAGGTGGGGATTGGGGAAAACTGTTTTTT
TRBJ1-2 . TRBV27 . CASSDVGGAGYTF TGTGCCAGCAGCGATGTGGGGGGGGCTGGCTACACCTTC
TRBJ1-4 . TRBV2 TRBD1 CASSEARTGVEKLFF TGTGCCAGCAGTGAAGCGCGAACAGGGGTTGAAAAACTGTTTTTT
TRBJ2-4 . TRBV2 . CASTPSENIQYF TGTGCCAGCACCCCCTCGGAAAACATTCAGTACTTC
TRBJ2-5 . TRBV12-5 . CASGNNEGRLETQYF TGTGCTAGTGGTAATAATGAGGGTAGATTAGAGACCCAGTACTTC
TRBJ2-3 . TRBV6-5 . CASSGGYPDTQYF TGTGCCAGCAGCGGTGGTTACCCAGATACGCAGTATTTT
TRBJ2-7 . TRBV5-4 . CASSSTDLNAYEQYF TGTGCCAGCAGCTCCACTGATCTAAATGCCTACGAGCAGTACTTC
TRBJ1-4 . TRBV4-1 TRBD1 CASSQEDRGLSLREKLFF TGCGCCAGCAGCCAAGAAGACAGGGGGCTAAGTCTTAGAGAAAAACTGTTTTTT
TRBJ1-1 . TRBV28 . CASSFDGHTEAFF TGTGCCAGCAGTTTCGACGGCCACACTGAAGCTTTCTTT
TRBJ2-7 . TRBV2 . CAIGQFAYEQYF TGTGCCATAGGGCAGTTCGCCTACGAGCAGTACTTC
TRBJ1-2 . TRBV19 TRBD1 CASSTRDRGADGYTF TGTGCCAGTAGTACCCGGGACAGGGGAGCAGATGGCTACACCTTC
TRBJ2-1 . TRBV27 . CASSFGLGNEQFF TGTGCCAGCAGTTTTGGGCTGGGCAATGAGCAGTTCTTC
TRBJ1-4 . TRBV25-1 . CASREEGRANEKLFF TGTGCCAGCCGGGAGGAGGGACGTGCTAATGAAAAACTGTTTTTT
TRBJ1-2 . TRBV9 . CASSVGTDGYTF TGTGCCAGCAGCGTAGGGACTGATGGCTACACCTTC
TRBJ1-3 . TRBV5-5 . CASSLGGDSGNTIYF TGTGCCAGCAGCTTGGGTGGAGACTCTGGAAACACCATATATTTT
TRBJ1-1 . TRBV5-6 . CASGRVSGEAFF TGTGCCAGCGGCAGGGTAAGTGGTGAAGCTTTCTTT
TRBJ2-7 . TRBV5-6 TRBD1 CASSLATGYEQYF TGTGCCAGCAGCTTGGCGACAGGGTACGAGCAGTACTTC
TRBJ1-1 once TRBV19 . CASSPGVKNTEAFF TGTGCCAGTAGTCCGGGGGTTAAGAACACTGAAGCTTTCTTT
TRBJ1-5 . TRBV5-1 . CASSFSGDQPQHF TGCGCCAGCAGCTTTTCTGGGGATCAGCCCCAGCATTTT
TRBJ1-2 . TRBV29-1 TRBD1 CSVAAGQGNGYTF TGCAGCGTGGCCGCGGGACAGGGTAATGGCTACACCTTC
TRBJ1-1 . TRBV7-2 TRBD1 CASSPGQGENTEAFF TGTGCCAGCAGCCCCGGACAGGGGGAGAACACTGAAGCTTTCTTT